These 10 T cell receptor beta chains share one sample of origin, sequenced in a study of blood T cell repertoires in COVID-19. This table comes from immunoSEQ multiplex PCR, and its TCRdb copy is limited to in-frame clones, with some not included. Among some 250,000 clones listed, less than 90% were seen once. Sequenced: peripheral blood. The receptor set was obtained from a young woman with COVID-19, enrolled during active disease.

The CDR3 sequence is CASSLPGNPYEQYF. For the CDR3, the DNA is TGTGCCAGCAGCTTACCAGGGAACCCCTACGAGCAGTACTTC. The V and J genes are TRBV7-9 and TRBJ2-7; possibly TRBD1 for D (5 bases). Germline V gives CDR1 SEHNR, CDR2 FQNEAQ (reference sequence). Deletions cut 2 bases from V and 2 bases from J, with 10 bases between. The CDR3 spans 14 residues.

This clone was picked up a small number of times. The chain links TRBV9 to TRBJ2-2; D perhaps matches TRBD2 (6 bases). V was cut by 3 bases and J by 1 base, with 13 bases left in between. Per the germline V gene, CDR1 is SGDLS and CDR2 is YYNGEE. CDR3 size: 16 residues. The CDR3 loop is CASSARGGGNTGELFF. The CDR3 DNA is TGTGCCAGCAGCGCTAGGGGAGGAGGGAACACCGGGGAGCTGTTTTTT. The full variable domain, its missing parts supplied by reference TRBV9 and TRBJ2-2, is DSGVTQTPKHLITATGQRVTLRCSPRSGDLSVYWYQQSLDQGLQFLIQYYNGEERAKGNILERFSAQQFPDLHSELNLSSLELGDSALYFCASSARGGGNTGELFFGEGSRLTVL.

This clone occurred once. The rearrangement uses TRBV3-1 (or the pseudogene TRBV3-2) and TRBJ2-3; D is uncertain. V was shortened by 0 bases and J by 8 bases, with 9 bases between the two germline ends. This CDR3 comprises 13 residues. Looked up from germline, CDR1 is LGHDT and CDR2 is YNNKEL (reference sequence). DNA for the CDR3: TGTGCCAGCAGCCAAGACTGGCCAGGTACGCAGTATTTT. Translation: CASSQDWPGTQYF.

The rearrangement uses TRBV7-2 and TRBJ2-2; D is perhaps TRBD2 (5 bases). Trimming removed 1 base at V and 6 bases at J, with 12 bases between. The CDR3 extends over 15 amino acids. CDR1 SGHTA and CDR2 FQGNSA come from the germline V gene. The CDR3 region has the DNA TGTGCCAGCAGCTTAGAGTTCGGGATACCCGGGGAGCTGTTTTTT. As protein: CASSLEFGIPGELFF.

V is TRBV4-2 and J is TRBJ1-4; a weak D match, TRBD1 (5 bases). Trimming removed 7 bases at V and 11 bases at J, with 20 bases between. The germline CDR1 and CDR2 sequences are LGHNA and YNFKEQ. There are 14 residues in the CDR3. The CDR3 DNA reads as TGTGCCAGCACAGCCAGGGTCGAAGGAAGGAAACTGTTTTTT. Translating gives CASTARVEGRKLFF.

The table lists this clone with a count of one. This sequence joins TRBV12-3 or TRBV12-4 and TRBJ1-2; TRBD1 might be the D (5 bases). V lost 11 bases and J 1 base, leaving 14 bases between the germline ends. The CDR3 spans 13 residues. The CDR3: CAVPLGVNYGYTF. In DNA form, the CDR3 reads TGTGCCGTTCCATTAGGGGTTAACTATGGCTACACCTTC.

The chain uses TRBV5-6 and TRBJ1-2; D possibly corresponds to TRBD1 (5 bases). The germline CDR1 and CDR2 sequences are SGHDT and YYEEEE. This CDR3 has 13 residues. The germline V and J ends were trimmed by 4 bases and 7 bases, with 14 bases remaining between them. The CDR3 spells CASSPAVQGGYTF. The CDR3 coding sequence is TGTGCCAGCAGCCCTGCAGTTCAGGGTGGCTACACCTTC.

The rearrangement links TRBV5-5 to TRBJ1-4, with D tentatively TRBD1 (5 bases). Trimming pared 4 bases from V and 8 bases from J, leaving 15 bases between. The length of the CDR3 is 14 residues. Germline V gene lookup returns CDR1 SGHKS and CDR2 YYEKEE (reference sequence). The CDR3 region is CASSPSGTPEKLFF. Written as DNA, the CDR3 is TGTGCCAGCAGCCCGTCCGGGACTCCCGAAAAACTGTTTTTT.

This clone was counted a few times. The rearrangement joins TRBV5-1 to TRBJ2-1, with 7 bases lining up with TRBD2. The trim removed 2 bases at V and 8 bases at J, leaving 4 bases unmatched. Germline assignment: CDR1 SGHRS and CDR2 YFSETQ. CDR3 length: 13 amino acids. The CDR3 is CASSFWGGDEQFF. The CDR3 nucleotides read TGCGCCAGCAGCTTTTGGGGGGGTGATGAGCAGTTCTTC.

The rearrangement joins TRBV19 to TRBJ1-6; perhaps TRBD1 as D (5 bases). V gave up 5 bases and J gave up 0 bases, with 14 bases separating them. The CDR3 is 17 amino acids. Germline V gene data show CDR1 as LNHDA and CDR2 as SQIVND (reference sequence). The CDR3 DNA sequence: TGTGCCAGTAGTGCGACAGACTGGAGCTCCTATAATTCACCCCTCCACTTT. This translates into CASSATDWSSYNSPLHF.